This passage covers 10 T cell receptor beta chains from one sample sequenced in a study of Ad26.COV2.S vaccination and SARS-CoV-2 variants. Sequenced by immunoSEQ multiplex PCR; TCRdb stores in-frame clones only, minus some. The sample carries about 440,000 clones, 90% recorded once. As to treatment: over 15 received Ad26.COV2.S at low or high dose, single or two shots; roughly five received placebo; per-sample allocation not given. Day 63 following the first vaccine or placebo injection was when the samples were taken. The sample here was peripheral blood, taken in a trial of Ad26.COV2.S vaccine versus placebo. These receptors came from a person aged 18 to 59 who received the Ad26.COV2.S COVID-19 vaccine or a placebo.

The V call is TRBV19, the J call TRBJ2-2, with 8 bases aligning to TRBD1. The CDR3 extends over 17 amino acids. The germline V gene encodes CDR1 LNHDA and CDR2 SQIVND (reference sequence). V shed 4 bases, J shed 8 bases, and the junction held 15 bases outside the gene matches. CDR3 sequence reads: CASSTTRGQVPYGELFF. In DNA, the CDR3 is TGTGCCAGTAGTACTACCCGGGGACAGGTCCCCTATGGGGAGCTGTTTTTT.

The rearrangement joins TRBV7-2 to TRBJ2-1; TRBD1 is a possible D gene (6 bases). V dropped 1 base and J dropped 9 bases, with 16 bases sitting between them. The CDR3 loop spans 15 amino acids. Per germline, CDR1 SGHTA and CDR2 FQGNSA. CDR3 loop: CASSLVRGGIGEQFF. The CDR3 nucleotides are TGTGCCAGCAGCTTAGTCAGGGGTGGGATAGGTGAGCAGTTCTTC.

This clone was seen just once. The J gene is TRBJ2-5, the V gene TRBV5-4, with 7 bases lining up with TRBD2. This CDR3 is built from 16 residues. Germline-derived CDR1 and CDR2 are SGHNT and YYREEE (reference sequence). J gave up 1 base and V 1 base, and 7 bases lay outside the gene matches. The CDR3 coding sequence is TGTGCCAGCAGCTTGATGGGACTAATACCCCAAGAGACCCAGTACTTC. Protein sequence: CASSLMGLIPQETQYF.

The V and J genes are TRBV5-6 and TRBJ2-1, with 10 bases matching TRBD2. The germline V gene has CDR1 SGHDT and CDR2 YYEEEE. With V trimmed by 3 bases and J by 12 bases, 15 bases remained unmatched. The CDR3 contains 16 residues. CDR3 loop: CASSSTKAGGGRRQFF. In DNA, the CDR3 is TGTGCCAGCAGCTCAACTAAAGCGGGAGGGGGAAGACGGCAGTTCTTC.

With regard to this clone: The same CDR3 can be traced to other DNA sequences in this sample. The J gene is TRBJ2-7, the V gene TRBV7-2; 9 positions agree with TRBD2. V lost 1 base to trimming and J lost 3 bases; unmatched junction nucleotides: 1. Germline CDR1 and CDR2: SGHTA and FQGNSA. The CDR3 length is 14 residues. The CDR3 DNA reads as TGTGCCAGCAGCTTAGGCGGGAGGGGCTACGAGCAGTACTTC. Its protein is CASSLGGRGYEQYF.

The rearrangement links TRBV13 to TRBJ2-7; tentatively, D is TRBD1 (5 bases). The CDR3 has 12 amino acids. Germline CDR1 PRHDT, CDR2 FYEKMQ (reference sequence). V was trimmed by 6 bases and J by 3 bases, leaving 9 bases between them. The CDR3 here is CASRTGNYEQYF. The CDR3 region has the DNA TGTGCCAGCAGAACAGGAAACTACGAGCAGTACTTC.

This clone was seen just once. The chain links TRBV2 to TRBJ2-6; D might be TRBD1 (6 bases). The ends were cut back, 6 bases at V and 2 bases at J, with 14 bases in the middle. The CDR3 spans 16 residues. Per germline, CDR1 SNHLY and CDR2 FYNNEI. The CDR3 reads CASRLGTQAGANVLTF. For the CDR3, the DNA is TGTGCCAGCAGACTCGGGACACAAGCTGGGGCCAACGTCCTGACTTTC.

The chain is built from TRBV19 and TRBJ1-2; D is unresolved. Trimming pared 4 bases from V and 4 bases from J, leaving 7 bases between. The germline V gene encodes CDR1 LNHDA and CDR2 SQIVND (reference sequence). The CDR3 has 12 residues. This chain's CDR3 is CASSRDSYGYTF. The CDR3 nucleotides read TGTGCCAGTAGTAGGGATAGCTATGGCTACACCTTC.

The V call is TRBV11-2, the J call TRBJ2-1, with TRBD2 matching over 11 bases. Germline CDR1 is SGHAT and CDR2 is FQNNGV. J gave up 6 bases and V 3 bases, and 4 bases lay outside the gene matches. The CDR3 is 15 residues long. CDR3 bases: TGTGCCAGCAGCTTTACTAGCGGGAGTCGCAATGAGCAGTTCTTC. This codes for CASSFTSGSRNEQFF.

In this sample, this clone turned up once. The chain links TRBV19 to TRBJ2-3, with a weak D call TRBD2 (6 bases). Germline assignment: CDR1 LNHDA and CDR2 SQIVND (reference sequence). V was pared by 3 bases and J by 0 bases, with 16 bases between. This CDR3 is built from 17 residues. This CDR3 reads CASSIGGLATSTDTQYF. CDR3 sequence (DNA): TGTGCCAGTAGTATTGGCGGCCTAGCGACTAGCACAGATACGCAGTATTTT.